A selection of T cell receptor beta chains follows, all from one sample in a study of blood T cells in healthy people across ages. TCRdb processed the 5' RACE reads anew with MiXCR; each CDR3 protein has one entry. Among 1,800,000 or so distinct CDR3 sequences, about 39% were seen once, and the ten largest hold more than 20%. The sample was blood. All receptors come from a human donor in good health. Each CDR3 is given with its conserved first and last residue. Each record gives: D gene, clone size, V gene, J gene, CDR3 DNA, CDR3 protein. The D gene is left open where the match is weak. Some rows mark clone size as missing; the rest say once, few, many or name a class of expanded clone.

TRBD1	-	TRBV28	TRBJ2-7	TGTGCCAGCAAAGTTATCGGGACAGGGGGGGTCGAGCAGTACTTC	CASKVIGTGGVEQYF
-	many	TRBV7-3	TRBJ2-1	TGTGCCAGCAGCTCCGAGAGCTCCTACAATGAGCAGTTCTTC	CASSSESSYNEQFF
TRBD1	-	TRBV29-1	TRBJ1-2	TGCAGCGTGGGGACAGGGGCGAAATATGGCTACACCTTC	CSVGTGAKYGYTF
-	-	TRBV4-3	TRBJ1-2	TGCGCCAGCAGCGGCACGAGAATCAGGGATGCTAACTATGGCTACACCTTC	CASSGTRIRDANYGYTF
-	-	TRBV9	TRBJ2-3	TGTGCCAGCAGCGTAGGTGGGGGGACCACAGATACGCAGTATTTT	CASSVGGGTTDTQYF
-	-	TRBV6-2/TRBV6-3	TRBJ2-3	TGTGCCAGCAGTTACTCTGTGAGGGACACTTATACGCAGTATTTT	CASSYSVRDTYTQYF
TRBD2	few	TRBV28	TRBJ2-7	TGTGCCAGCAGTTTAAGGGGACTAGCGTACACCTACGAGCAGTACTTC	CASSLRGLAYTYEQYF
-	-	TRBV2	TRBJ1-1	TGTGCCAGCAGTGGAGCCAGCCTTTACAATGAAGCTTTCTTT	CASSGASLYNEAFF
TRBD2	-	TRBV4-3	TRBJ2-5	TGCGCCAGCAGCCAATTTAGGTTGGCGGGGGGGATCGCAGAGACCCAGTACTTC	CASSQFRLAGGIAETQYF
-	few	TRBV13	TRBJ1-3	TGTGCCAGCGCCCGCAAAGGGACATTGGGAAACACCATATATTTT	CASARKGTLGNTIYF
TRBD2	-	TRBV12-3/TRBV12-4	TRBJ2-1	TGTGCCAGCAGTCTAGCGGGGGGGAGTAAAAATGAGCAGTTCTTC	CASSLAGGSKNEQFF
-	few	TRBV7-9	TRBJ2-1	TGTGCCTTTCTCCAACAGGAACATGAGCAGTTCTTC	CAFLQQEHEQFF
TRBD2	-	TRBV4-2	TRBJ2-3	TGTGCCAGCAGCCAATCCCTCGGGGGACTAGCGGGGGGGCTGACAGGTACGCAGTATTTT	CASSQSLGGLAGGLTGTQYF
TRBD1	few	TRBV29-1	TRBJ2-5	TGCAGCGTTGAAACTACGACAGGGTTTCAAGAGACCCAGTACTTC	CSVETTTGFQETQYF
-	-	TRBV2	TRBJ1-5	TGTGCCAGCAGTGACGGGCAGCTCGGTAGCAATCAGCCCCAGCATTTT	CASSDGQLGSNQPQHF
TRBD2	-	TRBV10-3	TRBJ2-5	TGTGCCATCAGTGAGTCCGAGCGGGGACGGGAGACCCAGTACTTC	CAISESERGRETQYF
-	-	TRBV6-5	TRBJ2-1	TGTGCCAGCAGGCCAACAGGGTCGGTGGTCGATGAGCAGTTCTTC	CASRPTGSVVDEQFF
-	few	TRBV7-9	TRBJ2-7	TGTGCCAGCAGTTCCCTGGAGGGTGCCTACGAGCAGTACTTC	CASSSLEGAYEQYF
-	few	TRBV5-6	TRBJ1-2	TGTGCCAGCAGCCTCGACACATACTATGGCTACACCTTC	CASSLDTYYGYTF
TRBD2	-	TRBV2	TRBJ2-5	TGTGCCAGAACTAGCGGGGGGGCTGAGACCCAGTACTTC	CARTSGGAETQYF
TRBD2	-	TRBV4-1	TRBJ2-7	TGCGCCAGCAGTCAAATAGCGGGGGAATACGAGCAGTACTTC	CASSQIAGEYEQYF
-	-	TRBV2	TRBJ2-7	TGTGCCAGCAGGCGTGAGGTCTACGAGCAGTACTTC	CASRREVYEQYF
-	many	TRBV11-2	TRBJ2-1	TGTGCCAGCAGCTCAAATCCCACCGGGCGGGGTACGCACAATGAGCAGTTCTTC	CASSSNPTGRGTHNEQFF
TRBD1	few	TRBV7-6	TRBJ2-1	TGTGCCAGCAGCCTGCAGGGGGCGGACTACAATGAGCAGTTCTTC	CASSLQGADYNEQFF
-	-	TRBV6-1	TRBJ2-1	TGTGCCAGCACCCTTAAGGCCCAATTGATCAATGAGCAGTTCTTC	CASTLKAQLINEQFF
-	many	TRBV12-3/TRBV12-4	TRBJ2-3	TGTGCCAGCAACCTGACAGGCACAGATACGCAGTATTTT	CASNLTGTDTQYF
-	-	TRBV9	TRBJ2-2	TGTGCCAGCAGCGTCAGTAGAATCACCGGGGAGCTGTTTTTT	CASSVSRITGELFF
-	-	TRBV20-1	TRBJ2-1	TGCAGTGCTAGAGATCCCCTTTGGGCAGATGAGCAGTTCTTC	CSARDPLWADEQFF
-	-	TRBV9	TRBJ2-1	TGTGCCAGCAGCGTAGGACTAGTTACCTACAATGAGCAGTTCTTC	CASSVGLVTYNEQFF
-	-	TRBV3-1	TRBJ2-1	TGTGCCAACACCCTCAGTGGGGATGAGCAGTTCTTC	CANTLSGDEQFF
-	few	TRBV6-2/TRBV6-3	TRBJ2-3	TGTGCCAGCAACTCGAGGGCAGATACGCAGTATTTT	CASNSRADTQYF
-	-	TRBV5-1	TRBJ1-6	TGCGCCAGCAGCTTTGGACCGGCTCAGGGAGCCCTCCACTTT	CASSFGPAQGALHF
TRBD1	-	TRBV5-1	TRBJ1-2	TGCGTCAGCAGCCTTGAAACAGGGGGCGACTATGGCTACACCTTC	CVSSLETGGDYGYTF
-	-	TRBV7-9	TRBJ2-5	TGTGCCAGCACCGCCGGTATGACCCAGTACTTC	CASTAGMTQYF
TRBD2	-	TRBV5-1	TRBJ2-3	TGCGCCAGCAGCTGGGAAAAGCGGGGAAGCACAGATACGCAGTATTTT	CASSWEKRGSTDTQYF
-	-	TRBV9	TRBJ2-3	TGTGCCAGCAGCCCCCGGGACTACCAGGGGGGAGATACGCAGTATTTT	CASSPRDYQGGDTQYF
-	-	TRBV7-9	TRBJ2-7	TGTGCCAGCAGTAAGGACAGCTTCTACGAGCAGTACTTC	CASSKDSFYEQYF
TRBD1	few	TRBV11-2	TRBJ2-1	TGTGCCAGCAGCTTCCACAGGGGGCGCGACAATGAGCAGTTCTTC	CASSFHRGRDNEQFF